Below, 20 T cell receptor beta chains from the same sample are listed, as sequenced in a study of T-cell memory formation after mild COVID-19. MiXCR was run by TCRdb on the 5' RACE reads, yielding one entry per CDR3 protein. The sample carries more than 250,000 distinct CDR3 sequences, 16% recorded once. The sample consisted of PBMCs or a T cell subset sorted from them (not recorded which). These receptors came from a man aged 18 to 30 who had mild COVID-19 (a few samples of this study predate the infection). Cell type and time point are not known.

The CDR3 bases are TGTGCCACCAGTGACATGACAGGGGGCTACGAGCAGTACGTC. Its translation: CATSDMTGGYEQYV. The chain has TRBV24-1 and TRBJ2-7; the match to TRBD1 covers 9 bases. Germline-derived CDR1 and CDR2 are KGHDR and SFDVKD. CDR3 length: 14 residues. V shed 4 bases, J shed 3 bases, and the junction held 3 bases outside the gene matches.

The chain links TRBV6-5 to TRBJ1-6; TRBD1 might be the D (5 bases). Looked up from germline, CDR1 is MNHEY and CDR2 is SVGAGI. Deletions cut 0 bases from V and 1 base from J, with 10 bases between. The CDR3 has 17 residues. CDR3 sequence: CASSYSGGVSYNSPLHF. The CDR3, as DNA: TGTGCCAGCAGTTACTCGGGGGGGGTATCCTATAATTCACCCCTCCACTTT.

This chain connects TRBV27 to TRBJ2-3; TRBD1 aligns across 9 bases. Germline CDR1 is MNHEY and CDR2 is SMNVEV (reference sequence). Losses at the gene ends were 3 bases for V and 4 bases for J; bases not matched to a gene: 5. This CDR3 is built from 15 residues. The CDR3, as DNA: TGTGCCAGCAGTTTCCGGACAGGGGACCCAGATACGCAGTATTTT. Its protein product is CASSFRTGDPDTQYF.

The rearrangement links TRBV7-2 to TRBJ1-2; D unresolved. Germline V lookup: CDR1 SGHTA, CDR2 FQGNSA. V shed 1 base and J shed 8 bases, with 11 bases lying between them. The CDR3 is 13 amino acids. The CDR3 is CASSLDRQPGYTF. The CDR3 DNA reads TGTGCCAGCAGCTTAGACCGCCAACCGGGCTACACCTTC.

This clonotype has more than one count but fewer than ten. V and J are TRBV10-3 and TRBJ2-1; 13 positions match TRBD2. This CDR3 comprises 16 residues. Germline assignment: CDR1 ENHRY and CDR2 SYGVKD. V lost 5 bases and J lost 4; bases outside the gene matches: 5. CDR3 sequence: CAISSGTSGAYNEQFF. The CDR3 nucleotides are TGTGCCATCAGTTCCGGGACTAGCGGGGCGTACAATGAGCAGTTCTTC.

The CDR3 sequence: CASSSPGPTGELFF. As DNA, the CDR3 is TGTGCCAGCAGTTCGCCAGGTCCCACCGGGGAGCTGTTTTTT. This sequence joins TRBV28 and TRBJ2-2; D gene unclear. Between the trimmed V and J ends, which lost 4 bases and 4 bases, there was a span of 10 bases. The germline CDR1 and CDR2 sequences are MDHEN and SYDVKM. The length of the CDR3 is 14 residues.

The chain recombines TRBV30 with TRBJ1-2; TRBD1 is a possible D gene (5 bases). The CDR3 runs to 13 residues. With 2 bases removed from V and 3 bases from J, the gap between germline ends came to 10 bases. The germline CDR1 and CDR2 sequences are GTSNPN and SVGIG (reference sequence). The CDR3 is CAWSQQADYGYTF. CDR3 coding DNA: TGTGCCTGGAGTCAACAGGCTGACTATGGCTACACCTTC.

This clonotype was seen only a few times. The rearrangement joins TRBV5-1 to TRBJ1-4; D is possibly TRBD1 (5 bases). This CDR3 contains 13 residues. V lost 4 bases, J lost 6 bases, and 10 bases lay in between. In germline, CDR1 is SGHRS, CDR2 YFSETQ. CDR3 in DNA: TGCGCCAGCAGCCCCTCGACAGATGAAAAACTGTTTTTT. Amino acid sequence: CASSPSTDEKLFF.

The chain recombines TRBV15 with TRBJ2-5, with D perhaps matching TRBD2 (5 bases). From germline, CDR1 is LNHNV and CDR2 YYDKDF (reference sequence). This CDR3 comprises 15 residues. Trimming removed 0 bases at V and 9 bases at J, with 17 bases between. DNA for the CDR3: TGTGCCACCAGCAGAGATAGTATTAGCGTCTCAGCCCAGTACTTC. Amino acids: CATSRDSISVSAQYF. The full variable domain, with the rest looked up from reference TRBV15 and TRBJ2-5, is DAMVIQNPRYQVTQFGKPVTLSCSQTLNHNVMYWYQQKSSQAPKLLFHYYDKDFNNEADTPDNFQSRRPNTSFCFLDIRSPGLGDTAMYLCATSRDSISVSAQYFGPGTRLLVL.

Only a few counts were recorded for this clonotype. The chain has TRBV4-2 and TRBJ1-2; D is uncertain. This CDR3 is built from 20 residues. V gave up 0 bases and J gave up 0 bases, with 23 bases separating them. Germline-derived CDR1 and CDR2 are LGHNA and YNFKEQ. In DNA form, the CDR3 reads TGTGCCAGCAGCCAAGATGCGGGTCGCCCAGGCCCAACCACTAACTATGGCTACACCTTC. Translated, it gives CASSQDAGRPGPTTNYGYTF.

The chain couples TRBV5-4 to TRBJ2-3; 8 bases line up with TRBD1. J lost 5 bases, V lost 4 bases, and 6 bases had no gene match. Germline V gene data show CDR1 as SGHNT and CDR2 as YYREEE (reference sequence). This CDR3 region has 14 residues. In DNA form, the CDR3 reads TGTGCCAGCAGCACGGGACAGGATAGAGATACGCAGTATTTT. Residues: CASSTGQDRDTQYF.

V gene TRBV6-4 combines with J gene TRBJ2-7; TRBD1 matches at 9 bases. The junction had 8 bases not matched to a gene; V was cut back by 6 bases and J by 2 bases. Per germline, CDR1 MRHNA and CDR2 SNTAGT. The CDR3 is 15 amino acids. The CDR3 DNA reads TGTGCCAGCAGGGACAGGGGAAGCACCCCCTACGAGCAGTACGTC. It yields the protein CASRDRGSTPYEQYV.

The chain employs TRBV12-5 and TRBJ2-7, with D tentatively TRBD1 or TRBD2 (5 bases each). The CDR3 extends over 13 amino acids. Germline assignment: CDR1 LGHNT and CDR2 FRNRAP. The ends were cut back, 6 bases at V and 7 bases at J, with 16 bases in the middle. The CDR3 DNA is TGTGCTAGTGGCCGATTGGGGGATTGGGAGCAGTACTTC. It encodes CASGRLGDWEQYF.

The chain joins TRBV7-9 to TRBJ1-1, with no clear D. CDR1 and CDR2 (germline): SEHNR, FQNEAQ (reference sequence). The CDR3 sequence is 15 residues long. Trimming removed 2 bases at V and 5 bases at J, with 15 bases between. The chain's CDR3 is CASSLLAYPPTEAFF. CDR3 DNA: TGTGCCAGCAGCTTATTAGCCTATCCCCCAACTGAAGCTTTCTTT.

V and J are TRBV15 and TRBJ2-1; D gene uncertain. The V gene lost 4 bases and the J gene lost 8 bases, with 6 bases spanning the gap. This CDR3 contains 11 residues. CDR1 and CDR2 (germline): LNHNV, YYDKDF (reference sequence). Written as DNA, the CDR3 is TGTGCCACCAGCAAAGGATATGAGCAGTTCTTC. Encoded protein: CATSKGYEQFF.

There are a few counts of this clonotype. The CDR3 reads CASSVWGLVPTQYF. DNA of the CDR3: TGCGCCAGCAGCGTCTGGGGCCTCGTACCGACCCAGTACTTC. The J gene is TRBJ2-5, the V gene TRBV5-1, with TRBD1 as a possible D gene (5 bases). The V end lost 4 bases, the J end lost 7 bases, and 17 bases lay between the germline ends. Looked up from germline, CDR1 is SGHRS and CDR2 is YFSETQ. This CDR3 comprises 14 residues.

This clonotype was counted between two and nine times. The chain couples TRBV2 to TRBJ2-7; no clear D gene. The V and J ends lost 7 bases and 9 bases respectively, with 13 bases between them. CDR3 size: 11 residues. Germline-derived CDR1 and CDR2 are SNHLY and FYNNEI. The CDR3 DNA sequence: TGTGCCAGCACTATGTTAGCCGGGCAGTACGTC. This translates into CASTMLAGQYV.

The rearrangement uses TRBV20-1 and TRBJ2-1, with D maybe TRBD2 (7 bases). This CDR3 has 14 residues. CDR1 is DFQATT, CDR2 SNEGSKA, per germline (reference sequence). The V gene lost 3 bases and the J gene lost 7 bases, with 16 bases spanning the gap. Here the CDR3 reads CSARSGGPANEQFF. CDR3 DNA: TGCAGTGCTAGGTCCGGGGGGCCGGCTAATGAGCAGTTCTTC.

This clonotype occurred many times. The V gene is TRBV29-1, the J gene TRBJ2-5; maybe TRBD2 (5 bases). The CDR3 has 13 residues. The V gene lost 1 base and the J gene lost 4 bases, with 10 bases spanning the gap. The V gene's germline CDR1 is SQVTM and CDR2 ANQGSEA. CDR3 DNA: TGCAGCGTTGAAGGGCGCGAGGGAGAGACCCAGTACTTC. Its translation is CSVEGREGETQYF.

This clonotype showed up many times. The rearrangement joins TRBV20-1 to TRBJ2-3; no firm D call. Germline V lookup: CDR1 DFQATT, CDR2 SNEGSKA (reference sequence). The length of the CDR3 is 12 residues. Trimming took off 3 bases at V and 5 bases at J, with 9 bases between the two ends. CDR3 DNA: TGCAGTGCTAGTTACGAAAAAGATACGCAGTATTTT. Translating it yields CSASYEKDTQYF.